These T cell receptor beta chains were read from a single sample in a study of PD-L1 blockade in urothelial cancer. The table came from immunoSEQ multiplex PCR; TCRdb's copy has only in-frame clones and leaves some out. The top ten hold roughly 12% of the sample, which has under 70,000 clones, almost 90% seen once. The specimen was PBMCs, collected around atezolizumab (anti-PD-L1) treatment. The receptors were sampled from a man in his 60s with urothelial cancer. The CDR3 runs from the conserved cysteine through the conserved F or W. D genes are given only for firm matches. Clone size appears in some rows only: once, few, many, or a class for an expanded clone.

>TRBV18|TRBD1|TRBJ1-3|.
CASSPPQGRSGNTIYF
TGTGCCAGCTCACCACCACAGGGGAGGTCTGGAAACACCATATATTTT
>TRBV10-3|TRBD1|TRBJ1-5|.
CAISPVDRVQPQHF
TGTGCCATCAGTCCTGTGGACAGGGTTCAGCCCCAGCATTTT
>TRBV9|.|TRBJ2-1|once
CASSVVSGSNEQFF
TGTGCCAGCAGCGTAGTGTCAGGGTCCAATGAGCAGTTCTTC
>TRBV4-3|.|TRBJ1-4|.
CASSRDRGNEKLFF
TGCGCCAGCAGCCGAGACCGGGGGAATGAAAAACTGTTTTTT
>TRBV4-3|.|TRBJ1-5|.
CASSPTRGTSSQPQHF
TGCGCCAGCAGCCCCACGCGGGGGACCTCGAGTCAGCCCCAGCATTTT
>TRBV7-3|.|TRBJ2-6|.
CASTSGGGTGANVLTF
TGTGCCAGCACCTCCGGGGGTGGGACTGGGGCCAACGTCCTGACTTTC
>TRBV28|TRBD2|TRBJ2-3|.
CASSFGWTSGSADTQYF
TGTGCCAGCAGTTTTGGGTGGACTAGCGGGAGTGCAGATACGCAGTATTTT
>TRBV11-2|TRBD2|TRBJ2-3|.
CASSTGTSGTDTQYF
TGTGCCAGCAGCACCGGGACTAGCGGGACAGATACGCAGTATTTT
>TRBV4-1|.|TRBJ2-5|.
CASSHPVGTQYF
TGCGCCAGCAGCCACCCGGTTGGGACCCAGTACTTC
>TRBV4-2|TRBD2|TRBJ2-1|.
CASSQTSGGAGNEQFF
TGTGCCAGCAGCCAGACTAGCGGGGGGGCTGGGAATGAGCAGTTCTTC
>TRBV19|.|TRBJ1-5|.
CASSMVGGAVSNQPQHF
TGTGCCAGTAGTATGGTGGGGGGGGCGGTAAGCAATCAGCCCCAGCATTTT
>TRBV9|.|TRBJ2-2|.
CASSVVDMRAGELFF
TGTGCCAGCAGCGTAGTCGACATGAGGGCCGGGGAGCTGTTTTTT
>TRBV2|.|TRBJ2-7|.
CASSETLRGYEQYF
TGTGCCAGCAGTGAAACTCTCAGAGGCTACGAGCAGTACTTC
>TRBV27|.|TRBJ2-1|.
CASSRLSPNEQFF
TGTGCCAGCAGCCGTCTCTCCCCCAATGAGCAGTTCTTC
>TRBV6-5|TRBD2|TRBJ2-2|.
CASSYTRLAGNEELFF
TGTGCCAGCAGTTACACACGACTAGCGGGAAACGAGGAGCTGTTTTTT
>TRBV28|.|TRBJ1-5|.
CASSPSRDYQPQHF
TGTGCCAGCAGCCCGTCCCGGGACTATCAGCCCCAGCATTTT
>TRBV27|.|TRBJ2-7|once
CASGLGQMSYEQYF
TGTGCCAGCGGTCTAGGACAGATGTCCTACGAGCAGTACTTC
>TRBV5-4|.|TRBJ2-7|.
CASSLGQRQDEQYF
TGTGCCAGCAGCTTGGGGCAGCGGCAAGACGAGCAGTACTTC
>TRBV27|TRBD1|TRBJ2-1|.
CASSTRRQGSDEQFF
TGTGCCAGCAGTACCCGTCGACAGGGCAGTGATGAGCAGTTCTTC
>TRBV29-1|.|TRBJ2-4|.
CSASKGLGAKNIQYF
TGCAGCGCCTCCAAGGGGCTAGGAGCCAAAAACATTCAGTACTTC
>TRBV7-2|TRBD1|TRBJ1-5|.
CASSYGQAFGPQHF
TGTGCCAGCAGCTACGGACAGGCTTTTGGGCCCCAGCATTTT
>TRBV21-1|.|TRBJ2-3|.
CASSSQRCKGGDTQYF
TGTGCCAGCAGCTCGCAGCGGTGCAAGGGTGGAGATACGCAGTATTTT
>TRBV6-1|TRBD1|TRBJ2-7|.
CASSTDRTRSYEQYF
TGTGCCAGCAGTACGGACAGGACCCGCTCCTACGAGCAGTACTTC
>TRBV27|TRBD2|TRBJ2-2|.
CASTLAGGPAGELFF
TGTGCCAGCACCTTAGCGGGAGGGCCGGCCGGGGAGCTGTTTTTT
>TRBV11-2|.|TRBJ1-1|.
CASSLEGQNQAFF
TGTGCCAGCAGCTTAGAAGGACAGAATCAAGCTTTCTTT
>TRBV28|.|TRBJ2-7|.
CASSLGRGLYEQYF
TGTGCCAGCAGTTTAGGTCGGGGGTTGTACGAGCAGTACTTC
>TRBV27|.|TRBJ1-2|.
CASSLRPLSGNYGYTF
TGTGCCAGCAGTTTAAGACCCCTGTCAGGGAACTATGGCTACACCTTC
>TRBV4-1|TRBD2|TRBJ2-3|.
CASSQDPGLAGEAYTQYF
TGCGCCAGCAGCCAAGATCCGGGACTAGCGGGAGAGGCATATACGCAGTATTTT
>TRBV25-1|.|TRBJ1-5|.
CASSNGDHQPQHF
TGTGCCAGCAGTAACGGAGACCATCAGCCCCAGCATTTT